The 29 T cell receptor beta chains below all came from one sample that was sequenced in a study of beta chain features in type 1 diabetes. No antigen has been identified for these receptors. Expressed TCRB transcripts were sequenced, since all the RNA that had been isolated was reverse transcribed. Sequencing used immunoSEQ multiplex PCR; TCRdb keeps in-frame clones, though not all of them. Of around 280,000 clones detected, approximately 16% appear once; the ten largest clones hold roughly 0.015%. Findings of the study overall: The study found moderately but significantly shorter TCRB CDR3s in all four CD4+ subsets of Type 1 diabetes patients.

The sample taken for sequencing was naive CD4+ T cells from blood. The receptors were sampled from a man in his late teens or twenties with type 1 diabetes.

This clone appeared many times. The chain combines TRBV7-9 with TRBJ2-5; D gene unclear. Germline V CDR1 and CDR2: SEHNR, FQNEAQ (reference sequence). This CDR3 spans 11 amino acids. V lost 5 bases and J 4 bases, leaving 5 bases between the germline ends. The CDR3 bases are TGTGCCAGCAGCGCCGGAGAGACCCAGTACTTC. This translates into CASSAGETQYF.

CDR3 residues: CASSYSGTRNTGELFF. DNA of the CDR3: TGTGCCAGCAGTTACTCGGGGACTAGGAACACCGGGGAGCTGTTTTTT. The chain is built from TRBV6-5 and TRBJ2-2; 8 positions match TRBD2. V was pared by 0 bases and J by 1 base, with 1 base of the junction left unmatched. This CDR3 is built from 16 residues. From germline, CDR1 is MNHEY and CDR2 SVGAGI.

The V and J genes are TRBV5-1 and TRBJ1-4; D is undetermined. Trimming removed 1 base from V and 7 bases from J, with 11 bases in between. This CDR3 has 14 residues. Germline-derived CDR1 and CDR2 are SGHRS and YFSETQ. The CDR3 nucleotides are TGCGCCAGCAGCTTGCTGGGAGGTGGTGAAAAACTGTTTTTT. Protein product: CASSLLGGGEKLFF.

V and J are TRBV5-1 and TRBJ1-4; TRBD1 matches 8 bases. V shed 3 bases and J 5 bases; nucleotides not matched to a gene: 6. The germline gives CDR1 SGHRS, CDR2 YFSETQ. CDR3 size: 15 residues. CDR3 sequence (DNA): TGCGCCAGCAGCTCTCAGGGGGCTGCGAATGAAAAACTGTTTTTT. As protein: CASSSQGAANEKLFF.

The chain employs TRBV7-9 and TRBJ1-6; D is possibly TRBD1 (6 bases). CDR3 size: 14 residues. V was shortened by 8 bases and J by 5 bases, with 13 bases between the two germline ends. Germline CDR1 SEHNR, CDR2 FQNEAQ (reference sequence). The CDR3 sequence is CASGVSGDNSPLHF. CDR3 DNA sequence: TGTGCCAGCGGGGTGTCAGGGGATAATTCACCCCTCCACTTT.

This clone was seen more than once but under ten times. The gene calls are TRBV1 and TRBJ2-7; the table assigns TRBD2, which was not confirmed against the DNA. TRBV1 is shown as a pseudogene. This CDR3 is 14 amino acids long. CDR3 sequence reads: CTRREEVLPNEQYF. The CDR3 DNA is TGCACCAGACGCGAAGAGGTATTACCAAACGAGCAGTACTTC.

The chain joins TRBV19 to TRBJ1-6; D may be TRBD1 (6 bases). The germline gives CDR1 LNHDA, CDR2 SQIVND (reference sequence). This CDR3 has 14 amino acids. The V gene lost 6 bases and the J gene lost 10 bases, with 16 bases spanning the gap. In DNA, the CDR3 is TGTGCCAGTAGCCAACCCAGGGGCCAATCACCCCTCCACTTT. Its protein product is CASSQPRGQSPLHF.

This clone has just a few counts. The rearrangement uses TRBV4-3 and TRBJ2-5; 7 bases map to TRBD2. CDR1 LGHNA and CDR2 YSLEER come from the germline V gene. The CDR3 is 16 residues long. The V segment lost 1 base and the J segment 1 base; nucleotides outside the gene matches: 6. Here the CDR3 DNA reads TGCGCCAGCAGCCAAGTTCTGGCGGGGGTCCAAGAGACCCAGTACTTC. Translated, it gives CASSQVLAGVQETQYF.

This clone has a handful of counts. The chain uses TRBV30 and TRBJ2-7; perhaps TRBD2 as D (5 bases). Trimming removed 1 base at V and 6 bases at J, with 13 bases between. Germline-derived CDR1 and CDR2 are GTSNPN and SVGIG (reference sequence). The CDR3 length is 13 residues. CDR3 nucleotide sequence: TGTGCCTGGAGTGGTGGACTTTTGGCCGAGCAGTACTTC. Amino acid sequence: CAWSGGLLAEQYF.

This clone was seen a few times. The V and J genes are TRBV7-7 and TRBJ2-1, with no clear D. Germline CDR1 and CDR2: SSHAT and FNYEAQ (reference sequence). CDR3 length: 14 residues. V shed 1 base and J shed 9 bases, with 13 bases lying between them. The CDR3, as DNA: TGTGCCAGCAGCTTAGAAGCCCACGCCGGTGAGCAGTTCTTC. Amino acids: CASSLEAHAGEQFF. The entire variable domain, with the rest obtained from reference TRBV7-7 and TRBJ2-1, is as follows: GAGVSQSPRYKVTKRGQDVTLRCDPISSHATLYWYQQALGQGPEFLTYFNYEAQPDKSGLPSDRFSAERPEGSISTLTIQRTEQRDSAMYRCASSLEAHAGEQFFGPGTRLTVL.

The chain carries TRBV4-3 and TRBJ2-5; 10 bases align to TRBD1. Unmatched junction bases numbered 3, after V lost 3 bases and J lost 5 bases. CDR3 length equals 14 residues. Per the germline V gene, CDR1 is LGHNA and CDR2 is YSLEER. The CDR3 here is CASSQGTGVETQYF. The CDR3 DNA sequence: TGCGCCAGCAGCCAGGGGACAGGGGTGGAGACCCAGTACTTC.

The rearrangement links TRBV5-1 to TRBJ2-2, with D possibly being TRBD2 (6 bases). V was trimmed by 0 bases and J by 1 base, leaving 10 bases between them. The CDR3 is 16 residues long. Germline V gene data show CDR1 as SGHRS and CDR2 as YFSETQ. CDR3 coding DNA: TGCGCCAGCAGCTTGGCCCAGGGAGGGAACACCGGGGAGCTGTTTTTT. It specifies CASSLAQGGNTGELFF.

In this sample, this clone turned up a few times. Here the CDR3 DNA reads TGCGCCAGCAGACAACCCGGAGGGGGCTACACCTTC. Encoded protein: CASRQPGGGYTF. The V and J genes are TRBV5-1 and TRBJ1-2; D ambiguous. CDR3 size: 12 residues. The germline gives CDR1 SGHRS, CDR2 YFSETQ. V was clipped by 5 bases and J by 8 bases, with 13 bases between them.

CDR3 nucleotides: TGTGCCTGGTCAGGCCGGGAGGGGACATGGCCGGGGGGAGCTTTCTTT. Residues: CAWSGREGTWPGGAFF. The chain joins TRBV30 to TRBJ1-1, with D possibly matching TRBD1 (6 bases). The CDR3 length is 16 residues. V gave up 5 bases and J gave up 10 bases, with 29 bases separating them. Germline V gene sequence: CDR1 GTSNPN, CDR2 SVGIG (reference sequence).

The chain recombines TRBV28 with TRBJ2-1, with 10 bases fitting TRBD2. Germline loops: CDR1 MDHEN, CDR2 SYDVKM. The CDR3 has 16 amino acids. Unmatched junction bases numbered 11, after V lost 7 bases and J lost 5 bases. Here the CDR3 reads CASTSAGGKINNEQFF. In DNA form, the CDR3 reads TGTGCCAGCACATCAGCGGGAGGGAAGATAAACAATGAGCAGTTCTTC.

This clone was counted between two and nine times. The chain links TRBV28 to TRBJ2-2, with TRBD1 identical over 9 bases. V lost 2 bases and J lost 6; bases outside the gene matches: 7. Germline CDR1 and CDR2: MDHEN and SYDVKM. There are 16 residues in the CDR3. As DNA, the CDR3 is TGTGCCAGCAGTTTAGCCCACCGGGACAGGGCCGGGGAGCTGTTTTTT. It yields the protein CASSLAHRDRAGELFF.

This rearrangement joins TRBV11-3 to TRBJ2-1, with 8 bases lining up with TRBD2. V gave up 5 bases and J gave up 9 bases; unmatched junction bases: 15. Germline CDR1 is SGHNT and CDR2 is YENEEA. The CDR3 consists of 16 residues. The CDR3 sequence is CASSPNSGTLYGEQFF. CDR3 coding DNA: TGTGCCAGCAGCCCCAATAGCGGGACCCTTTATGGTGAGCAGTTCTTC.

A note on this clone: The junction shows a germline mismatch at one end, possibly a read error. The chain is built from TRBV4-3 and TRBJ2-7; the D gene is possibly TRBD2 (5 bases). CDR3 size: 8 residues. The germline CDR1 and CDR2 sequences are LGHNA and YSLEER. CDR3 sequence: CASRRTGF. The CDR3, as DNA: TGCGCCAGCAGAAGGACGGGGTTC.

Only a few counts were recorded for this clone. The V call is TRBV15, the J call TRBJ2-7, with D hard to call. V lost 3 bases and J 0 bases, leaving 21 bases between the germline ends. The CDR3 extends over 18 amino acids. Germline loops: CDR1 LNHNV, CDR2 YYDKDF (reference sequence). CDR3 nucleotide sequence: TGTGCCACCAGCAGGAGTCGACACGGTAGGTCTGCCTCCTACGAGCAGTACTTC. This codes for CATSRSRHGRSASYEQYF.

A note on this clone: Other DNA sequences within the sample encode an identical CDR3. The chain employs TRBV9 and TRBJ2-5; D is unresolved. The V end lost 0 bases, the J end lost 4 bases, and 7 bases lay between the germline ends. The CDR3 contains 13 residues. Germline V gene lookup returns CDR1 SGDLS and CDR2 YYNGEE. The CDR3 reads CASSVGRGETQYF. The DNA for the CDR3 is TGTGCCAGCAGCGTAGGGCGAGGAGAGACCCAGTACTTC.

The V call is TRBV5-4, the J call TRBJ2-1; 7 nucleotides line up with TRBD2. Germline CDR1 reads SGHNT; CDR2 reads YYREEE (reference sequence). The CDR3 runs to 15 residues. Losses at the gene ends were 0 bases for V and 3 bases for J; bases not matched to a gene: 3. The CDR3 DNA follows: TGTGCCAGCAGCTTGGGGCTAGCGGACTACAATGAGCAGTTCTTC. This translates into CASSLGLADYNEQFF.

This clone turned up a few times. The CDR3 region has the DNA TGTGCCAGCAGCTTGAAAGTACTAGCGCGGAGCACAGATACGCAGTATTTT. This codes for CASSLKVLARSTDTQYF. This chain joins TRBV5-4 and TRBJ2-3; 7 positions agree with TRBD2. J was trimmed by 0 bases and V by 1 base; bases with no gene match: 8. This CDR3 spans 17 amino acids. CDR1 SGHNT and CDR2 YYREEE come from the germline V gene (reference sequence). The whole variable domain, filled in from reference TRBV5-4 and TRBJ2-3, reads ETGVTQSPTHLIKTRGQQVTLRCSSQSGHNTVSWYQQALGQGPQFIFQYYREEENGRGNFPPRFSGLQFPNYSSELNVNALELDDSALYLCASSLKVLARSTDTQYFGPGTRLTVL.

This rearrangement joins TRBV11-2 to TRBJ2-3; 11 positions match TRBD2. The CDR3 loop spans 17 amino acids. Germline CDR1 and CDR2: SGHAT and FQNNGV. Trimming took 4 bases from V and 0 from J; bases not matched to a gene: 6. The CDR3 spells CASSSRTSGSSTDTQYF. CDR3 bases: TGTGCCAGCAGCTCCCGGACTAGCGGGTCTAGCACAGATACGCAGTATTTT.

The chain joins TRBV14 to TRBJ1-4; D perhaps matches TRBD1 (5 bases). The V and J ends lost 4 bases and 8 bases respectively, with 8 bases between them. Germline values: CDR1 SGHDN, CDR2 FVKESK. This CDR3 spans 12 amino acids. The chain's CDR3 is CASSPDREKLFF. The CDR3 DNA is TGTGCCAGCAGCCCCGACAGAGAAAAACTGTTTTTT.

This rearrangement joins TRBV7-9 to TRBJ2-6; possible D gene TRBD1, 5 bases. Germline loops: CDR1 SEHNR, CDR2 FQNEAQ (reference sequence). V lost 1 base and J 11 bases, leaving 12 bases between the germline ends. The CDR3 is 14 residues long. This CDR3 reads CASSLGDSFHVLTF. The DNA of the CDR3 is TGTGCCAGCAGCTTAGGTGACAGTTTCCACGTCCTGACTTTC.

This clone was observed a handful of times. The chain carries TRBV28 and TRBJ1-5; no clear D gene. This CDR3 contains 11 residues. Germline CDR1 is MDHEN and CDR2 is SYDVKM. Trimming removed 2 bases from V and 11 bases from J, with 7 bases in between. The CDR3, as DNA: TGTGCCAGCAGTTTAGGCCAGACCCAGCATTTT. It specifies CASSLGQTQHF. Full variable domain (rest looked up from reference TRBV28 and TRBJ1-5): DVKVTQSSRYLVKRTGEKVFLECVQDMDHENMFWYRQDPGLGLRLIYFSYDVKMKEKGDIPEGYSVSREKKERFSLILESASTNQTSMYLCASSLGQTQHFGDGTRLSIL.

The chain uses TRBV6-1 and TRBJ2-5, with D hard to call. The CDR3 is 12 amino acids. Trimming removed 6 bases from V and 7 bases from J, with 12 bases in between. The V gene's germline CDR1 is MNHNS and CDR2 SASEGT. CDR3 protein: CASRLTRGTQYF. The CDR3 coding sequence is TGTGCCAGCAGACTGACCCGAGGGACCCAGTACTTC.

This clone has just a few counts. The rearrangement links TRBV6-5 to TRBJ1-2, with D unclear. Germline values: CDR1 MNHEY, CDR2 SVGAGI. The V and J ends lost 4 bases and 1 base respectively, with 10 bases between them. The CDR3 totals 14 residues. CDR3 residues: CASSFFGVNYGYTF. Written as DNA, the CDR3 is TGTGCCAGCAGTTTTTTCGGGGTTAACTATGGCTACACCTTC.

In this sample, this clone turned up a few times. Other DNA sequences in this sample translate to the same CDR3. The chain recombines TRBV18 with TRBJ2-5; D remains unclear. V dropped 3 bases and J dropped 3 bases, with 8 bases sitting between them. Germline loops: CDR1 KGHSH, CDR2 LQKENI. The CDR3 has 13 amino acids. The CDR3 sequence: CASSPGQEETQYF. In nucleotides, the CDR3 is TGTGCCAGCTCACCTGGGCAAGAAGAGACCCAGTACTTC.